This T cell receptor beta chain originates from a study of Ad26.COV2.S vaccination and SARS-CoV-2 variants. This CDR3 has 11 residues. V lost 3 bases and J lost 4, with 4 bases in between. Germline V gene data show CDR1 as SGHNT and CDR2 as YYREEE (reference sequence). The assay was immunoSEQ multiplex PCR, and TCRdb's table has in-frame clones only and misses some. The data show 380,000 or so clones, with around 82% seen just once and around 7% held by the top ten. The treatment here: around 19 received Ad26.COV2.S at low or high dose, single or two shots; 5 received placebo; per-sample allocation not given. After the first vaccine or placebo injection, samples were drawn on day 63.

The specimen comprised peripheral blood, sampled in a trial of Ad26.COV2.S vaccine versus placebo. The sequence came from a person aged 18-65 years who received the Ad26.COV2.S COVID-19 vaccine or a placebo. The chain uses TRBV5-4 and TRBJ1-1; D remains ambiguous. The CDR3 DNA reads TGTGCCAGCAGCTGGGGCACTGAAGCTTTCTTT. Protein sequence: CASSWGTEAFF.